This entry concerns a single TCR beta chain. Its antigen is currently unknown. This record comes from a study of T cells in Graves' hyperthyroidism and ophthalmopathy. Findings of the study overall: Blood samples included most of the expanded thyroid clonotypes exceeding 0.001.

Lactation, pregnancy, other autoimmune disease or uncontrolled infection led to exclusion of patients. Thyroid ultrasound, orbital computed tomography, clinical symptoms, and serum thyroxine and TRAb underpinned diagnoses. The CDR3 loop spans 12 amino acids. Trimming took 6 bases from V and 5 from J, leaving 7 bases between them. Germline-derived CDR1 and CDR2 are SEHNR and FQNEAQ (reference sequence). From RNA transcripts, TCR beta CDR3 regions were amplified. A first-round RT-PCR of the TCR CDR3 used the HTBI primer set. Each CDR3 protein gets one entry after TCRdb re-called the multiplex PCR reads with MiXCR. The table includes approximately 590,000 distinct CDR3 sequences, 46% detected once.

The chain links TRBV7-9 to TRBJ1-4; a possible D gene is TRBD1 (6 bases). The TCR sequence derives from a woman in her late teens or twenties with Graves' hyperthyroidism. Sequencing was done on a sample of peripheral blood or thyroid tissue (not recorded which). CDR3 nucleotides: TGTGCCAGCAGAAGGGGGAATGAAAAACTGTTTTTT. Its protein product is CASRRGNEKLFF.